These 23 T cell receptor beta chains were sequenced from one sample in a study of blood T cell repertoires in COVID-19. Sequencing was performed with immunoSEQ multiplex PCR; in TCRdb, only in-frame clones are kept and a portion is missing. This sample has about 100,000 clones, with 70% to 90% found just once. The sequenced sample consisted of peripheral blood. Every receptor here comes from a human donor in a cohort sampled during active COVID-19.

The V call is TRBV27, the J call TRBJ2-1; D may be TRBD2 (6 bases). Trimming stripped 8 bases from V and 10 bases from J, with 9 bases between. Germline V gene data show CDR1 as MNHEY and CDR2 as SMNVEV (reference sequence). This CDR3 contains 10 residues. The CDR3, as DNA: TGTGCCAGCCCTCGGGGGGAGCAGTTCTTC. Its translation is CASPRGEQFF.

The chain links TRBV29-1 to TRBJ1-4, with 7 bases that match TRBD1. This CDR3 region has 12 residues. V shed 7 bases and J 5 bases; nucleotides not matched to a gene: 4. Germline CDR1 SQVTM, CDR2 ANQGSEA. Here the CDR3 DNA reads TGCAGCGGGGGACAGATGAATGAAAAACTGTTTTTT. This gives the protein CSGGQMNEKLFF. The full variable domain, with the rest looked up from reference TRBV29-1 and TRBJ1-4, is SAVISQKPSRDICQRGTSLTIQCQVDSQVTMMFWYRQQPGQSLTLIATANQGSEATYESGFVIDKFPISRPNLTFSTLTVSNMSPEDSSIYLCSGGQMNEKLFFGSGTQLSVL.

This chain uses TRBV3-1 (or the pseudogene TRBV3-2) with TRBJ2-7, with TRBD2 identical over 10 bases. Trimming took 4 bases from V and 2 from J; bases not matched to a gene: 5. The length of the CDR3 is 15 residues. Per germline, CDR1 LGHDT and CDR2 YNNKEL (reference sequence). The CDR3 spells CASSLGLAGAYEQYF. The CDR3 region has the DNA TGTGCCAGCAGCCTAGGTCTAGCGGGGGCCTACGAGCAGTACTTC.

This clone occurred once. The chain couples TRBV5-1 to TRBJ2-5, with unresolved D. V lost 2 bases, J lost 2 bases, and 10 bases lay in between. CDR3 length: 14 residues. Germline V gene lookup returns CDR1 SGHRS and CDR2 YFSETQ. Here the CDR3 DNA reads TGCGCCAGCAGCTTAAGACGGAGTCAAGAGACCCAGTACTTC. It encodes CASSLRRSQETQYF.

V and J are TRBV28 and TRBJ2-4, with 7 bases lining up with TRBD2. The CDR3 spans 16 residues. Losses at the gene ends were 2 bases for V and 3 bases for J; bases not matched to a gene: 7. The germline CDR1 and CDR2 sequences are MDHEN and SYDVKM. The DNA for the CDR3 is TGTGCCAGCAGTTTAAGGCTAGCGGTTGTCAAAAACATTCAGTACTTC. It translates to CASSLRLAVVKNIQYF.

There are a few counts of this clone. V and J are TRBV4-1 and TRBJ2-1; 7 bases line up with TRBD2. V lost 0 bases to trimming and J lost 4 bases; unmatched junction nucleotides: 6. Germline V gene lookup returns CDR1 MGHRA and CDR2 YSYEKL. This CDR3 spans 16 amino acids. CDR3 sequence (DNA): TGCGCCAGCAGCCAAGAGGCTAGCGGAGCATACAATGAGCAGTTCTTC. This gives the protein CASSQEASGAYNEQFF.

In regard to this clone: One end of the junction is discordant with germline, which a read error may explain. The rearrangement links TRBV9 to TRBJ1-2, with 8 bases aligning to TRBD1. The CDR3 runs to 14 residues. CDR1 is SGDLS and CDR2 is YYNGEE in the germline V gene. This CDR3 reads CASSPFIDRGPSPF. CDR3 coding DNA: TGTGCCAGCAGCCCTTTTATTGACAGGGGTCCATCACCTTTC.

The CDR3 sequence is CSVEGTGDGAKNIQYF. Written as DNA, the CDR3 is TGCAGCGTTGAAGGTACAGGGGACGGGGCCAAAAACATTCAGTACTTC. The chain has TRBV29-1 and TRBJ2-4; TRBD1 matches 7 bases. The J segment lost 1 base and the V segment lost 1 base, leaving 7 bases of the junction unmatched. In germline, CDR1 is SQVTM, CDR2 ANQGSEA. CDR3 size: 16 residues.

The rearrangement links TRBV24-1 to TRBJ1-2; D ambiguous. This CDR3 is 12 amino acids long. V was clipped by 9 bases and J by 5 bases, with 12 bases between them. Per the germline V gene, CDR1 is KGHDR and CDR2 is SFDVKD. In DNA, the CDR3 is TGTGCCACCTCCGAGGGTAGGTATGGCTACACCTTC. Translated: CATSEGRYGYTF.

The gene calls are TRBV30 and TRBJ1-4; D is ambiguous. The V gene's germline CDR1 is GTSNPN and CDR2 SVGIG (reference sequence). Trimming pared 0 bases from V and 0 bases from J, leaving 14 bases between. CDR3 size: 17 residues. The DNA of the CDR3 is TGTGCCTGGAGTGTACTGAGCCCCGGGTCAACTAATGAAAAACTGTTTTTT. Amino acids: CAWSVLSPGSTNEKLFF. Together with reference TRBV30 and TRBJ1-4, the CDR3 gives the full variable domain: SQTIHQWPATLVQPVGSPLSLECTVEGTSNPNLYWYRQAAGRGLQLLFYSVGIGQISSEVPQNLSASRPQDRQFILSSKKLLLSDSGFYLCAWSVLSPGSTNEKLFFGSGTQLSVL.

This clone appeared once. V gene TRBV5-4 combines with J gene TRBJ2-1; 8 positions agree with TRBD1. This CDR3 has 16 amino acids. The V gene's germline CDR1 is SGHNT and CDR2 YYREEE (reference sequence). After removal of 0 bases from V and 2 bases from J, the junction contained 4 bases not matched to a gene. In nucleotides, the CDR3 is TGTGCCAGCAGCTTGGTCGGACAGGGCCCCTACAATGAGCAGTTCTTC. This sequence encodes CASSLVGQGPYNEQFF.

This rearrangement joins TRBV30 to TRBJ2-7; 9 nucleotides agree with TRBD1. V trimming: 4 bases; J trimming: 6 bases; junction bases outside the gene matches: 4. The CDR3 spans 12 residues. From germline, CDR1 is GTSNPN and CDR2 SVGIG (reference sequence). The CDR3 region is CAWTSDRGEQYF. The CDR3 DNA sequence: TGTGCCTGGACCTCGGACAGGGGCGAGCAGTACTTC.

The rearrangement joins TRBV27 to TRBJ2-7; 7 bases are shared with TRBD1. The ends lost 4 bases at V and 0 bases at J; junction bases unmatched: 9. The CDR3 is 16 residues long. CDR1 and CDR2 from the germline V gene are MNHEY and SMNVEV (reference sequence). The CDR3 reads CASSSRRQGGSYEQYF. The CDR3 nucleotides are TGTGCCAGCAGTTCACGTAGACAGGGTGGCTCCTACGAGCAGTACTTC.

This clone was found once. The chain combines TRBV11-2 with TRBJ2-7; D is perhaps TRBD1 (5 bases). Trimming removed 3 bases at V and 2 bases at J, with 8 bases between. The CDR3 totals 13 residues. Germline V CDR1 and CDR2: SGHAT, FQNNGV. The CDR3 is CASSFRQTYEQYF. CDR3 coding DNA: TGTGCCAGCAGCTTTAGACAGACCTACGAGCAGTACTTC.

A few counts support this clone. The chain couples TRBV10-1 to TRBJ2-1, with 13 bases aligning to TRBD2. J lost 7 bases, V lost 4 bases, and 7 bases had no gene match. Looked up from germline, CDR1 is WNHNN and CDR2 is SYGVQD (reference sequence). The CDR3 spans 16 residues. The CDR3 protein is CASSATSGRARNEQFF. CDR3 nucleotide sequence: TGCGCCAGCAGTGCAACTAGCGGGAGGGCCCGGAATGAGCAGTTCTTC.

In this sample, this clone turned up once. The J gene is TRBJ1-4, the V gene TRBV15; TRBD1 aligns across 8 bases. This CDR3 region has 15 residues. Germline V CDR1 and CDR2: LNHNV, YYDKDF (reference sequence). J was trimmed by 6 bases and V by 5 bases; bases with no gene match: 8. The CDR3 DNA follows: TGTGCCACCAGCGGCGGACAGGGAGGTGATGAAAAACTGTTTTTT. It codes for CATSGGQGGDEKLFF.

The chain carries TRBV18 and TRBJ1-6; no clear D gene. Germline V gene lookup returns CDR1 KGHSH and CDR2 LQKENI. Trimming removed 5 bases from V and 8 bases from J, with 10 bases in between. The CDR3 runs 13 residues. This chain's CDR3 is CASSGSEYSPLHF. The CDR3 DNA reads as TGTGCCAGCTCAGGGAGTGAGTATTCACCCCTCCACTTT.

This rearrangement joins TRBV11-2 to TRBJ2-5; 7 nucleotides agree with TRBD2. The CDR3 runs to 15 residues. Germline V CDR1 and CDR2: SGHAT, FQNNGV. Losses at the gene ends were 0 bases for V and 4 bases for J; bases not matched to a gene: 5. The CDR3 loop is CASSLEAAGAETQYF. CDR3 nucleotide sequence: TGTGCCAGCAGCTTAGAGGCGGCGGGAGCAGAGACCCAGTACTTC.

V is TRBV7-2 and J is TRBJ1-5; 7 bases are a match to TRBD1. The CDR3 runs 15 residues. The V and J ends lost 5 bases and 0 bases, in that order; junction bases with no gene match: 4. The germline V gene encodes CDR1 SGHTA and CDR2 FQGNSA. The CDR3 loop reads CASSRTGDSNQPQHF. The CDR3 DNA follows: TGTGCCAGCAGCCGCACAGGGGATAGCAATCAGCCCCAGCATTTT. The variable domain in full, with the rest retrieved from reference TRBV7-2 and TRBJ1-5, is GAGVSQSPSNKVTEKGKDVELRCDPISGHTALYWYRQSLGQGLEFLIYFQGNSAPDKSGLPSDRFSAERTGGSVSTLTIQRTQQEDSAVYLCASSRTGDSNQPQHFGDGTRLSIL.

V and J are TRBV6-1 and TRBJ1-5; D remains unclear. The germline V and J ends were trimmed by 4 bases and 5 bases, with 27 bases remaining between them. Germline V lookup: CDR1 MNHNS, CDR2 SASEGT. The CDR3 covers 19 residues. CDR3: CASSAREKPGSMVDQPQHF. CDR3 DNA: TGTGCCAGCAGTGCTCGAGAAAAGCCGGGGTCAATGGTGGATCAGCCCCAGCATTTT.

The chain carries TRBV5-1 and TRBJ2-7, with a weak D call TRBD1 (6 bases). V lost 2 bases and J lost 2, with 14 bases in between. The CDR3 runs 15 residues. Germline loops: CDR1 SGHRS, CDR2 YFSETQ. The CDR3 coding sequence is TGCGCCAGCAGCTTTGATGGGGGCCCAACCTACGAGCAGTACTTC. Amino acid sequence: CASSFDGGPTYEQYF. Full variable domain (missing parts from reference TRBV5-1 and TRBJ2-7): KAGVTQTPRYLIKTRGQQVTLSCSPISGHRSVSWYQQTPGQGLQFLFEYFSETQRNKGNFPGRFSGRQFSNSRSEMNVSTLELGDSALYLCASSFDGGPTYEQYFGPGTRLTVT.

The CDR3 sequence: CASSQGTGPGELFF. CDR3 in DNA: TGCGCCAGCAGCCAGGGGACAGGCCCCGGGGAGCTGTTTTTT. The V call is TRBV4-1, the J call TRBJ2-2, with TRBD1 identical over 8 bases. Germline CDR1 is MGHRA and CDR2 is YSYEKL. The CDR3 contains 14 residues. The J segment lost 6 bases and the V segment lost 3 bases, leaving 3 bases of the junction unmatched.

The J gene is TRBJ1-4, the V gene TRBV29-1; D is possibly TRBD1 (5 bases). There are 13 residues in the CDR3. Germline V gene lookup returns CDR1 SQVTM and CDR2 ANQGSEA. Trimming stripped 7 bases from V and 2 bases from J, with 11 bases between. In DNA form, the CDR3 reads TGCAGCGCCGCAGGGTTCACTAATGAAAAACTGTTTTTT. It encodes CSAAGFTNEKLFF.